The 21 T cell receptor beta chains below all came from one sample that was sequenced in a study of human T cells and chemical hapten exposure. TCRdb re-derived calls from the RACE reads in MiXCR, one entry per CDR3 protein. The data show over 50,000 distinct CDR3 sequences, more than 9% seen once. Time point: pre-sensitization, week 0. Noted treatment: therapeutic diphenylcyclopropenone sensitization with weekly scalp DPC. Someone pulled total RNA out of unfractionated whole blood. The specimen comprised whole blood, sampled in connection with sensitization to the hapten diphenylcyclopropenone (DPC). These receptors came from a woman aged 25 to 39 with alopecia areata. Some clones in this sample may be carry-over from other donors' samples.

This clonotype was counted a few times. The chain uses TRBV3-2 and TRBJ1-4. TRBV3-2 has pseudogene status. The CDR3 sequence is 16 residues long. The CDR3 DNA is TGTGCCAGCAGCCCGCCCCCGGGACTCCGAAATGAAAAACTGTTTTTT. It codes for CASSPPPGLRNEKLFF.

This clonotype was seen repeatedly, ten times or more. The rearrangement joins TRBV20-1 to TRBJ1-4; D gene unclear. V lost 3 bases and J 7 bases, leaving 12 bases between the germline ends. In germline, CDR1 is DFQATT, CDR2 SNEGSKA (reference sequence). This CDR3 contains 13 residues. CDR3: CSASVAGGEKLFF. The DNA for the CDR3 is TGCAGTGCTAGCGTGGCGGGAGGTGAAAAACTGTTTTTT.

The rearrangement uses TRBV12-3 or TRBV12-4 and TRBJ2-5; D remains ambiguous. The length of the CDR3 is 21 residues. V was shortened by 5 bases and J by 5 bases, with 36 bases between the two germline ends. The CDR3 is CASSTDNRAHRMVQMPETQYF. In DNA form, the CDR3 reads TGTGCCAGCAGTACCGATAACCGGGCCCATAGAATGGTCCAGATGCCCGAGACCCAGTACTTC.

V is TRBV28 and J is TRBJ2-7, with TRBD2 identical over 8 bases. In germline, CDR1 is MDHEN, CDR2 SYDVKM. CDR3 size: 13 residues. Unmatched junction bases numbered 9, after V lost 5 bases and J lost 9 bases. The CDR3 protein is CASSPSGGGRQYF. The CDR3 DNA reads as TGTGCCAGCAGTCCTTCGGGGGGGGGCCGGCAGTACTTC.

The chain recombines TRBV24-1 with TRBJ2-6; D call uncertain. Trimming pared 2 bases from V and 0 bases from J, leaving 10 bases between. This CDR3 region has 17 residues. CDR1 and CDR2 (germline): KGHDR, SFDVKD. CDR3 sequence reads: CATSDSTFRSGANVLTF. The CDR3 DNA follows: TGTGCCACCAGTGATTCGACGTTTCGCTCTGGGGCCAACGTCCTGACTTTC.

This clonotype was picked up a small number of times. The chain combines TRBV3-1 with TRBJ1-6; D uncertain. The CDR3 has 13 amino acids. The V end was cut by 1 base, the J end by 10 bases, with 8 bases between. CDR1 and CDR2 (germline): LGHDT, YNNKEL (reference sequence). The CDR3 bases are TGTGCCAGCAGCCAAGTGGTCCGATCACCCCTCCACTTT. Its translation is CASSQVVRSPLHF.

V usage is TRBV29-1 and J usage is TRBJ2-1, with TRBD1 matching over 7 bases. The germline CDR1 and CDR2 sequences are SQVTM and ANQGSEA. The CDR3 length is 15 residues. CDR3 DNA sequence: TGCAGTTACCGAACCGGGACAGTCTCCTACAATGAGCAGTTCTTC. Amino acids: CSYRTGTVSYNEQFF.

The chain combines TRBV6-5 with TRBJ2-4; tentatively, D is TRBD1 or TRBD2 (5 bases each). This CDR3 spans 19 amino acids. V gave up 6 bases and J gave up 0 bases, with 24 bases separating them. CDR1 and CDR2 from the germline V gene are MNHEY and SVGAGI. The CDR3 sequence: CASRLGLGTAVIAKNIQYF. The DNA of the CDR3 is TGTGCCAGCAGGCTAGGACTGGGGACCGCCGTGATAGCCAAAAACATTCAGTACTTC.

The chain has TRBV4-2 and TRBJ2-3; D might be TRBD1 (6 bases). The V and J ends lost 2 bases and 3 bases respectively, with 18 bases between them. This CDR3 is built from 17 residues. Germline V gene lookup returns CDR1 LGHNA and CDR2 YNFKEQ. CDR3 DNA sequence: TGTGCCAGCAGCCAATGGCCTCTACAGGGTCGGACAGATACGCAGTATTTT. It yields the protein CASSQWPLQGRTDTQYF.

The V gene is TRBV7-9, the J gene TRBJ2-5, with 7 bases that match TRBD1. J lost 4 bases, V lost 4 bases, and 12 bases had no gene match. This CDR3 has 16 residues. Germline V lookup: CDR1 SEHNR, CDR2 FQNEAQ (reference sequence). For the CDR3, the DNA is TGTGCCAGCAGCTCCAGCCGACAGGGTGGGATAGAGACCCAGTACTTC. Protein: CASSSSRQGGIETQYF.

This rearrangement joins TRBV12-3 or TRBV12-4 to TRBJ2-3; D unclear. The CDR3 runs to 15 residues. The ends were cut back, 5 bases at V and 5 bases at J, with 17 bases in the middle. CDR3 loop: CASSVFSLPGDTQYF. CDR3 DNA sequence: TGTGCCAGCAGTGTTTTCAGCCTCCCTGGAGATACGCAGTATTTT.

In this sample, this clonotype turned up a few times. The chain recombines TRBV27 with TRBJ1-4; D remains ambiguous. This CDR3 has 14 residues. Per germline, CDR1 MNHEY and CDR2 SMNVEV (reference sequence). Trimming left V 3 bases short and J 3 bases short, with 8 bases between. The CDR3 DNA sequence: TGTGCCAGCAGTTTGGGTAGTTCTAATGAAAAACTGTTTTTT. Protein: CASSLGSSNEKLFF.

This clonotype was detected many times. The chain couples TRBV14 to TRBJ1-1; D not certain. The germline gives CDR1 SGHDN, CDR2 FVKESK. V lost 0 bases and J lost 2, with 10 bases in between. The CDR3 is made up of 15 amino acids. CDR3 in amino acids: CASSQDLSPNTEAFF. DNA for the CDR3: TGTGCCAGCAGCCAAGATCTAAGCCCCAACACTGAAGCTTTCTTT.

In this sample, this clonotype turned up many times. This chain joins TRBV19 and TRBJ1-5, with unresolved D. Per germline, CDR1 LNHDA and CDR2 SQIVND (reference sequence). The CDR3 consists of 13 residues. V gave up 5 bases and J gave up 3 bases, with 8 bases separating them. The CDR3, as DNA: TGTGCCAGTAGTCCGGCGAACAATCAGCCCCAGCATTTT. This translates into CASSPANNQPQHF. Variable domain in full (rest from reference TRBV19 and TRBJ1-5): DGGITQSPKYLFRKEGQNVTLSCEQNLNHDAMYWYRQDPGQGLRLIYYSQIVNDFQKGDIAEGYSVSREKKESFPLTVTSAQKNPTAFYLCASSPANNQPQHFGDGTRLSIL.

This chain connects TRBV9 to TRBJ1-5, with D perhaps matching TRBD1 (6 bases). The CDR3 has 15 amino acids. V lost 3 bases, J lost 0 bases, and 10 bases lay in between. Germline loops: CDR1 SGDLS, CDR2 YYNGEE. This CDR3 is CASSGDRYSNQPQHF. The CDR3 nucleotides are TGTGCCAGCAGCGGAGACAGGTATAGCAATCAGCCCCAGCATTTT. The full variable domain, with the rest looked up from reference TRBV9 and TRBJ1-5, is DSGVTQTPKHLITATGQRVTLRCSPRSGDLSVYWYQQSLDQGLQFLIQYYNGEERAKGNILERFSAQQFPDLHSELNLSSLELGDSALYFCASSGDRYSNQPQHFGDGTRLSIL.

This clonotype showed up just once. Lacking the conserved final phenylalanine or tryptophan, this CDR3 likely reflects a read error. The chain carries TRBV4-2 and TRBJ2-3; 11 nucleotides match TRBD2. Losses at the gene ends were 3 bases for V and 4 bases for J; bases not matched to a gene: 9. CDR1 is LGHNA, CDR2 YNFKEQ, per germline. This CDR3 contains 17 residues. CDR3 sequence reads: CASSHAPTSGGADTQYL. DNA of the CDR3: TGTGCCAGCAGCCACGCTCCAACTAGCGGGGGAGCAGATACGCAGTATTTG.

This clonotype was counted a few times. The genes are TRBV12-5 and TRBJ2-1; 7 nucleotides match TRBD1. V lost 3 bases to trimming and J lost 9 bases; unmatched junction nucleotides: 8. This CDR3 contains 14 residues. Germline CDR1 and CDR2: LGHNT and FRNRAP. The CDR3 DNA is TGTGCTAGTGGTTTCGCCCAGGGGGTTAGTGAGCAGTTCTTC. Translating it yields CASGFAQGVSEQFF.

A few counts support this clonotype. The V call is TRBV28, the J call TRBJ1-5, with 8 bases that match TRBD1. Germline loops: CDR1 MDHEN, CDR2 SYDVKM. Trimming took 5 bases from V and 0 from J; bases not matched to a gene: 3. The CDR3 runs 15 residues. The CDR3 is CASSTGGDSNQPQHF. The CDR3 bases are TGTGCCAGCAGTACAGGGGGAGATAGCAATCAGCCCCAGCATTTT.

This chain links TRBV18 with TRBJ1-1; D possibly corresponds to TRBD1 (5 bases). CDR3 length: 12 amino acids. Trimming stripped 11 bases from V and 2 bases from J, with 12 bases between. CDR1 KGHSH and CDR2 LQKENI come from the germline V gene. The CDR3 DNA reads TGTGCCTCTGGGGCCCTAAACACTGAAGCTTTCTTT. Protein product: CASGALNTEAFF.

This clonotype was recorded a few times. The chain carries TRBV7-2 and TRBJ1-1; D is perhaps TRBD1 (6 bases). Germline V gene lookup returns CDR1 SGHTA and CDR2 FQGNSA. V was clipped by 3 bases and J by 5 bases, with 10 bases between them. This CDR3 spans 13 amino acids. CDR3 loop: CASSLYRDTEAFF. The CDR3 DNA reads TGTGCCAGCAGCTTGTACAGGGATACTGAAGCTTTCTTT. The entire variable domain, with the rest obtained from reference TRBV7-2 and TRBJ1-1, is as follows: GAGVSQSPSNKVTEKGKDVELRCDPISGHTALYWYRQSLGQGLEFLIYFQGNSAPDKSGLPSDRFSAERTGGSVSTLTIQRTQQEDSAVYLCASSLYRDTEAFFGQGTRLTVV.

Many counts were recorded for this clonotype. The chain couples TRBV20-1 to TRBJ2-3; 8 nucleotides match TRBD2. CDR1 is DFQATT and CDR2 is SNEGSKA in the germline V gene (reference sequence). This CDR3 has 16 residues. V lost 3 bases and J lost 5; bases outside the gene matches: 13. The CDR3, as DNA: TGCAGTGCTAGTCCCGGATCTAGCGGGCTAGGAGATACGCAGTATTTT. This sequence encodes CSASPGSSGLGDTQYF.